The 28 T cell receptor beta chains in this list originate from one sample, sequenced in a study of siplizumab effects on memory and regulatory T cells. This table comes from immunoSEQ multiplex PCR, and its TCRdb copy is limited to in-frame clones, with some not included. Of some 97,000 clones listed, 94% are singletons. Sequencing was carried out using Tregs sorted from blood. These TCRs come from a human donor in good health.

CDR3 sequence (DNA): TGTGCCATCAGTGAGATTGAAAGAGCGGGAGGGAAAAACATTCAGTACTTC. Translated, it gives CAISEIERAGGKNIQYF. The J gene is TRBJ2-4, the V gene TRBV10-3; 10 positions match TRBD2. The CDR3 spans 17 residues. The ends lost 2 bases at V and 4 bases at J; junction bases unmatched: 8. CDR1 and CDR2 (germline): ENHRY, SYGVKD.

This rearrangement joins TRBV10-3 to TRBJ2-7; 11 bases match TRBD2. V trimming: 1 base; J trimming: 3 bases; junction bases outside the gene matches: 5. Germline CDR1 and CDR2: ENHRY and SYGVKD. This CDR3 has 16 amino acids. DNA for the CDR3: TGTGCCATCAGTGAGTTGACTAGCGGGACTTACTACGAGCAGTACTTC. It encodes CAISELTSGTYYEQYF.

The DNA of the CDR3 is TGTGCCAGCAGCGTAGGCATAGGGACAGATAATCAGCCCCAGCATTTT. It yields the protein CASSVGIGTDNQPQHF. The chain links TRBV9 to TRBJ1-5; 7 bases map to TRBD1. There are 16 residues in the CDR3. Germline CDR1 is SGDLS and CDR2 is YYNGEE. V lost 0 bases, J lost 4 bases, and 7 bases stayed unmatched.

The V and J genes are TRBV30 and TRBJ2-1; maybe TRBD2 (5 bases). The CDR3 length is 11 residues. Trimming removed 0 bases at V and 8 bases at J, with 5 bases between. CDR1 is GTSNPN and CDR2 is SVGIG in the germline V gene (reference sequence). The CDR3 DNA sequence: TGTGCCTGGAGTGTGGACTATGAGCAGTTCTTC. This translates into CAWSVDYEQFF. Complete variable domain (other parts from reference TRBV30 and TRBJ2-1): SQTIHQWPATLVQPVGSPLSLECTVEGTSNPNLYWYRQAAGRGLQLLFYSVGIGQISSEVPQNLSASRPQDRQFILSSKKLLLSDSGFYLCAWSVDYEQFFGPGTRLTVL.

The chain carries TRBV18 and TRBJ1-1; a possible D gene is TRBD1 (6 bases). The germline gives CDR1 KGHSH, CDR2 LQKENI. V shed 6 bases and J shed 4 bases, with 12 bases lying between them. This CDR3 is built from 13 residues. The CDR3 loop reads CASSGTGTTEAFF. The CDR3 DNA is TGTGCCAGCTCGGGTACAGGGACCACTGAAGCTTTCTTT.

This clone appeared once. This rearrangement joins TRBV5-8 to TRBJ2-7; tentatively, D is TRBD1 or TRBD2 (5 bases each). V was clipped by 2 bases and J by 12 bases, with 12 bases between them. CDR1 and CDR2 (germline): SGHTS, YDEGEE. The CDR3 length is 11 residues. CDR3 sequence (DNA): TGTGCCAGCAGCTTATTAATGGGACCGTACTTC. Its protein is CASSLLMGPYF.

V is TRBV6-1 and J is TRBJ1-5; D gene uncertain. CDR1 is MNHNS and CDR2 is SASEGT in the germline V gene. V dropped 5 bases and J dropped 3 bases, with 8 bases sitting between them. There are 13 residues in the CDR3. Here the CDR3 reads CASSLKANQPQHF. As DNA, the CDR3 is TGTGCCAGCAGTTTGAAGGCCAATCAGCCCCAGCATTTT.

V is TRBV6-1 and J is TRBJ2-3, with D maybe TRBD2 (6 bases). Germline V gene sequence: CDR1 MNHNS, CDR2 SASEGT. V lost 1 base and J 5 bases, leaving 10 bases between the germline ends. This CDR3 comprises 14 residues. For the CDR3, the DNA is TGTGCCAGCAGTGAAGGGCTAGCGAGAGATACGCAGTATTTT. This translates into CASSEGLARDTQYF.

The chain is built from TRBV10-3 and TRBJ1-3, with 7 bases identical to TRBD1. CDR1 ENHRY and CDR2 SYGVKD come from the germline V gene. With 3 bases clipped from V and 0 bases from J, the junction kept 5 bases outside the gene matches. CDR3 size: 16 residues. The CDR3 sequence: CAISEGTASSGNTIYF. As DNA, the CDR3 is TGTGCCATCAGTGAAGGGACAGCGAGCTCTGGAAACACCATATATTTT.

As to this clone: Other DNA sequences in this specimen translate into the identical CDR3. The rearrangement uses TRBV5-1 and TRBJ2-1; D is unclear. From germline, CDR1 is SGHRS and CDR2 YFSETQ. Trimming cost V 5 bases and J 7 bases, with 7 bases left between them. The CDR3 loop spans 11 amino acids. In nucleotides, the CDR3 is TGCGCCAGCAGGTCTGGAAATGAGCAGTTCTTC. Encoded protein: CASRSGNEQFF.

The chain links TRBV14 to TRBJ2-3; no reliable D call. The CDR3 covers 13 residues. CDR1 is SGHDN and CDR2 is FVKESK in the germline V gene. V lost 6 bases and J 5 bases, leaving 12 bases between the germline ends. The CDR3 DNA is TGTGCCAGCAGAACGGGCTGGGGAGATACGCAGTATTTT. Its protein product is CASRTGWGDTQYF.

As concerns this clone: At one of its ends the junction is not consistent with the germline gene, which may arise from a read error. The CDR3 region has the DNA TGCGCCAGCAGCCAAGCCGGGAGCTTAGGGAACACATATACGCAGTATTTT. This translates into CASSQAGSLGNTYTQYF. The V gene is TRBV4-1, the J gene TRBJ2-3; D possibly corresponds to TRBD2 (6 bases). From germline, CDR1 is MGHRA and CDR2 YSYEKL. CDR3 length: 17 amino acids.

V is TRBV7-3 and J is TRBJ1-1, with D possibly matching TRBD1 (6 bases). CDR1 SGHTA and CDR2 FQGTGA come from the germline V gene. Trimming shortened V by 5 bases and J by 2 bases, and 12 bases separated the two germline ends. The CDR3 loop spans 14 amino acids. The CDR3 bases are TGTGCCAGCAGCCCCGGACAGATCAACACTGAAGCTTTCTTT. As protein: CASSPGQINTEAFF.

This chain uses TRBV5-6 with TRBJ2-1; D may be TRBD2 (6 bases). CDR1 SGHDT and CDR2 YYEEEE come from the germline V gene. The CDR3 consists of 13 residues. The V gene lost 7 bases and the J gene lost 5 bases, with 13 bases spanning the gap. CDR3 loop: CASGRDSNNEQFF. CDR3 in DNA: TGTGCCAGCGGCCGGGACTCGAACAATGAGCAGTTCTTC.

The V gene is TRBV5-6, the J gene TRBJ2-7; D is possibly TRBD2 (5 bases). The CDR3 loop spans 13 amino acids. V was trimmed by 5 bases and J by 1 base, leaving 10 bases between them. Germline V CDR1 and CDR2: SGHDT, YYEEEE. The CDR3 DNA is TGTGCCAGCAGGAAGGGAGCTTCCTACGAGCAGTACTTC. Translation gives CASRKGASYEQYF.

This clone was observed once. The chain is built from TRBV6-1 and TRBJ1-3; the match to TRBD1 covers 9 bases. Trimming at V came to 7 bases and at J to 2 bases, leaving 3 bases not matched to a gene. Germline V gives CDR1 MNHNS, CDR2 SASEGT. CDR3 size: 14 residues. In DNA form, the CDR3 reads TGTGCCAGCACATGGGACAGGGCTGGAAACACCATATATTTT. The encoded protein is CASTWDRAGNTIYF.

This chain uses TRBV6-5 with TRBJ2-7; 7 bases align to TRBD1. V shed 0 bases, J shed 3 bases, and the junction held 2 bases outside the gene matches. Germline V CDR1 and CDR2: MNHEY, SVGAGI. The CDR3 covers 14 residues. CDR3 protein: CASSYSGQNYEQYF. In nucleotides, the CDR3 is TGTGCCAGCAGTTACTCGGGACAGAACTACGAGCAGTACTTC.

The chain couples TRBV7-2 to TRBJ2-4; the D gene is possibly TRBD2 (6 bases). The CDR3 extends over 15 amino acids. V dropped 5 bases and J dropped 3 bases, with 14 bases sitting between them. Germline V gene data show CDR1 as SGHTA and CDR2 as FQGNSA. The CDR3 reads CASSSQWRDKNIQYF. The CDR3 nucleotides read TGTGCCAGCAGCAGCCAGTGGAGGGACAAAAACATTCAGTACTTC.

This sequence joins TRBV2 and TRBJ2-3; 7 bases agree with TRBD1. Germline assignment: CDR1 SNHLY and CDR2 FYNNEI. J lost 1 base, V lost 10 bases, and 11 bases had no gene match. The CDR3 length is 15 residues. The CDR3 sequence: CAISMDRTRTDTQYF. DNA for the CDR3: TGTGCCATATCCATGGACAGGACCCGCACAGATACGCAGTATTTT.

The V call is TRBV27, the J call TRBJ2-7; D gene ambiguous. The germline V and J ends were trimmed by 6 bases and 2 bases, with 14 bases remaining between them. CDR3 length: 14 residues. Germline V lookup: CDR1 MNHEY, CDR2 SMNVEV (reference sequence). CDR3 DNA: TGTGCCAGCAGCACGGATCATCTTCCCTACGAGCAGTACTTC. Its protein product is CASSTDHLPYEQYF.

The V gene is TRBV6-5, the J gene TRBJ2-5; D is possibly TRBD2 (6 bases). V was clipped by 0 bases and J by 5 bases, with 13 bases between them. This CDR3 has 15 amino acids. Germline CDR1 reads MNHEY; CDR2 reads SVGAGI. The CDR3 sequence: CASSYSGGGRETQYF. CDR3 nucleotide sequence: TGTGCCAGCAGTTACTCGGGGGGAGGAAGGGAGACCCAGTACTTC.

This chain uses TRBV9 with TRBJ2-1, with 8 bases matching TRBD2. The V segment lost 0 bases and the J segment 4 bases; nucleotides outside the gene matches: 3. The CDR3 covers 15 residues. CDR1 is SGDLS, CDR2 YYNGEE, per germline. The CDR3: CASSVAGGGYNEQFF. Written as DNA, the CDR3 is TGTGCCAGCAGCGTAGCGGGGGGGGGATACAATGAGCAGTTCTTC.

The chain employs TRBV5-1 and TRBJ2-3; D remains unclear. Germline assignment: CDR1 SGHRS and CDR2 YFSETQ. This CDR3 is built from 14 residues. V was shortened by 4 bases and J by 2 bases, with 11 bases between the two germline ends. CDR3 DNA sequence: TGCGCCAGCAGCATCACAGTTACCACAGATACGCAGTATTTT. This gives the protein CASSITVTTDTQYF. Full variable domain (rest looked up from reference TRBV5-1 and TRBJ2-3): KAGVTQTPRYLIKTRGQQVTLSCSPISGHRSVSWYQQTPGQGLQFLFEYFSETQRNKGNFPGRFSGRQFSNSRSEMNVSTLELGDSALYLCASSITVTTDTQYFGPGTRLTVL.

The chain recombines TRBV9 with TRBJ2-6; 9 bases map to TRBD1. Losses at the gene ends were 0 bases for V and 0 bases for J; bases not matched to a gene: 10. From germline, CDR1 is SGDLS and CDR2 YYNGEE. This CDR3 has 20 amino acids. This CDR3 reads CASSVADRTGAPSGANVLTF. In nucleotides, the CDR3 is TGTGCCAGCAGCGTAGCTGACAGGACAGGGGCCCCCTCTGGGGCCAACGTCCTGACTTTC. The full variable domain, in which reference TRBV9 and TRBJ2-6 provide the parts outside the CDR3, is DSGVTQTPKHLITATGQRVTLRCSPRSGDLSVYWYQQSLDQGLQFLIQYYNGEERAKGNILERFSAQQFPDLHSELNLSSLELGDSALYFCASSVADRTGAPSGANVLTFGAGSRLTVL.

The chain carries TRBV7-9 and TRBJ2-1, with D uncertain. Trimming removed 5 bases from V and 6 bases from J, with 11 bases in between. The CDR3 is 13 residues long. From germline, CDR1 is SEHNR and CDR2 FQNEAQ (reference sequence). The CDR3 DNA follows: TGTGCCAGCAGCCCGGCCGGACCCAATGAGCAGTTCTTC. Its protein product is CASSPAGPNEQFF.

The chain has TRBV6-1 and TRBJ1-5; D is unclear. The CDR3 has 15 amino acids. Germline values: CDR1 MNHNS, CDR2 SASEGT. With 3 bases removed from V and 5 bases from J, the gap between germline ends came to 14 bases. CDR3 bases: TGTGCCAGCAGTGAGGCGGGGTCAGTGCATCAGCCCCAGCATTTT. It codes for CASSEAGSVHQPQHF.

The chain joins TRBV27 to TRBJ1-2; TRBD1 matches 7 bases. CDR1 is MNHEY, CDR2 SMNVEV, per germline (reference sequence). This CDR3 comprises 16 residues. Unmatched junction bases numbered 10, after V lost 6 bases and J lost 0 bases. The CDR3 sequence: CASRPQGGLSNYGYTF. CDR3 DNA: TGTGCCAGCAGACCTCAGGGGGGATTATCTAACTATGGCTACACCTTC.

This chain links TRBV25-1 with TRBJ1-2; no clear D. The CDR3 sequence is 13 residues long. The V end lost 3 bases, the J end lost 8 bases, and 13 bases lay between the germline ends. Looked up from germline, CDR1 is MGHDK and CDR2 is SYGVNS. The CDR3 DNA reads as TGTGCCAGCAGTGATGCGGCCCCCCGGGGCTACACCTTC. This sequence encodes CASSDAAPRGYTF.